This T cell receptor (beta chain) came from a study of T cell responses to AZD1222 COVID-19 vaccine. Here immunoSEQ multiplex PCR was the method, and the copy in TCRdb shows in-frame clones only, minus some. The repertoire includes 160,000 or so clones, around 87% of them detected once, and approximately 9.1% sits in the top ten. This clone has just a few counts. The CDR3 is made up of 13 amino acids. CDR1 and CDR2 from the germline V gene are MDHEN and SYDVKM. V gave up 6 bases and J gave up 7 bases, with 12 bases separating them. This receptor was obtained from an adult who received the AZD1222 COVID-19 vaccine. Sample: peripheral blood, taken 28 days after the second AZD1222 dose. The gene calls are TRBV28 and TRBJ1-4, with TRBD1 as a possible D gene (5 bases). The CDR3 here is CASRSGPLEKLFF. DNA of the CDR3: TGTGCCAGCAGGTCGGGGCCTCTTGAAAAACTGTTTTTT.